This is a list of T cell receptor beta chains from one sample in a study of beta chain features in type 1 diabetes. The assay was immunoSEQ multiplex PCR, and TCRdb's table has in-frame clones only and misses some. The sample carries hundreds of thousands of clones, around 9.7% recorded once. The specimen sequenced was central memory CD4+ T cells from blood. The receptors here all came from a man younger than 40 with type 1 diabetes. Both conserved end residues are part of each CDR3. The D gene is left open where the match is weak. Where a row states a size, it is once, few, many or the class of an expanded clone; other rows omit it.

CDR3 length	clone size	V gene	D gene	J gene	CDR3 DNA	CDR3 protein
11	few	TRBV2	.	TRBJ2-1	TGTGCCAGCAGCCCTGATGTTGAGCAGTTCTTC	CASSPDVEQFF
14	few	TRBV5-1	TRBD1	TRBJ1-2	TGCGCCAGCAGCGAGAGGGGGCCAGGCTATGGCTACACCTTC	CASSERGPGYGYTF
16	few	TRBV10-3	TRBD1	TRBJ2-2	TGTGCCACCATGAACCCGGACAGGGGGCACACCGGGGAGCTGTTTTTT	CATMNPDRGHTGELFF
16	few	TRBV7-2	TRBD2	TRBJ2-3	TGTGCCAGCAGCCCGCTAGCGGGGGGTAGCACAGATACGCAGTATTTT	CASSPLAGGSTDTQYF
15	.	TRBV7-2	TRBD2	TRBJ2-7	TGTGCCAGCAGCACCGAAGGGACTGCGGGGGGGGAGCAGTACTTC	CASSTEGTAGGEQYF
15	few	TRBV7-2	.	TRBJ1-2	TGTGCCAGCAGCAATATACCTTCAGGGAACTATGGCTACACCTTC	CASSNIPSGNYGYTF
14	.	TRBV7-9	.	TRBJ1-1	TGTGCCAGCAGATCAGGAGGTGAAGGCTCTGAAGCTTTCTTT	CASRSGGEGSEAFF
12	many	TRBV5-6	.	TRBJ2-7	TGTGCCAGCAGCTTGGGTCGGTACGAGCAGTACTTC	CASSLGRYEQYF
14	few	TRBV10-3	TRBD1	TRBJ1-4	TGTGCCATCAGCTCCGGGACAGGGGATGAAAAACTGTTTTTT	CAISSGTGDEKLFF
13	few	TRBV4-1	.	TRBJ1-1	TGCGCCAGCAGCCCACCGAGCCAGGACGAAGCTTTCTTT	CASSPPSQDEAFF
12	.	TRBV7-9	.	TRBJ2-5	TGTGCCAGCAGAGGGGCACAAGAGACCCAGTACTTC	CASRGAQETQYF
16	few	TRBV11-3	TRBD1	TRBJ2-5	TGTGCCAGCAGCTTGGGTCAGACAGGGGGCCAGGAGACCCAGTACTTC	CASSLGQTGGQETQYF
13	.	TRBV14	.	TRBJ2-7	TGTGCCAGCAGCTCTTTAGACACCTACGAGCAGTACTTC	CASSSLDTYEQYF
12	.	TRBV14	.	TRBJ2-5	TGTGCCAGCAGCCCGCAGGGGGAGACCCAGTACTTC	CASSPQGETQYF
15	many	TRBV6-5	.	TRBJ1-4	TGTGCCAGCAGTTCCGGCCTGCTTGTCAGTGAAAAACTGTTTTTT	CASSSGLLVSEKLFF
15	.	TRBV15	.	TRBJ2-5	TGTGCCACCAGTGGTTGGGAGACAGTCCAAGAGACCCAGTACTTC	CATSGWETVQETQYF
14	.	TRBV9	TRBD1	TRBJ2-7	TGTGCCAGCAGCTCTAGGGACAGCTCCTACGAGCAGTACTTC	CASSSRDSSYEQYF
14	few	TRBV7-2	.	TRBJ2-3	TGTGCCAGCAGCTTAGACATAGATCGAGATACGCAGTATTTT	CASSLDIDRDTQYF
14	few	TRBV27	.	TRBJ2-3	TGTGCCAGCAGTGGCGGGGTTCGCACAGATACGCAGTATTTT	CASSGGVRTDTQYF
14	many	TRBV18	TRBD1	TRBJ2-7	TGTGCCAGCTCACTTACAGGGGTCATCGACGAGCAGTACTTC	CASSLTGVIDEQYF
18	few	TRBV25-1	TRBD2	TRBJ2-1	TGTGCCAGCAGTGAATCGACACGGTGGCGGGGGGGCCAGGATGAGCAGTTCTTC	CASSESTRWRGGQDEQFF
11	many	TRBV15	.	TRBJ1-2	TGTGCCACCAGCAGAGGGTATGGCTACACCTTC	CATSRGYGYTF
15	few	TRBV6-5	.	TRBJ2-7	TGTGCCAGCAGTTACGGGGGCGGACCTCAGTACGAGCAGTACTTC	CASSYGGGPQYEQYF
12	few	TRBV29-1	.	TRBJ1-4	TGCAGCGTTGTGGACAGCGATGAAAAACTGTTTTTT	CSVVDSDEKLFF
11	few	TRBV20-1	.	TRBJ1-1	TGCAGTGCTAGAGGGAACACTGAAGCTTTCTTT	CSARGNTEAFF
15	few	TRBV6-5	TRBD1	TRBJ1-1	TGTGCCAGCAGTTTACTGGACAGGGGAGGGACTGAAGCTTTCTTT	CASSLLDRGGTEAFF
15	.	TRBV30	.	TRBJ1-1	TGTGCCTGGAGTGTACAGGAGGGGTGGAACACTGAAGCTTTCTTT	CAWSVQEGWNTEAFF
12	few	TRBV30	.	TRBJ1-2	TGTGCCTGGAGCGCCGGCGGGGACGGCTACACCTTC	CAWSAGGDGYTF
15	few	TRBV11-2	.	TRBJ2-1	TGTGCCAGCAGCTCGGGGCCGAGCTCCTACAATGAGCAGTTCTTC	CASSSGPSSYNEQFF
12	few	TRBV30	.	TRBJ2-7	TGTGCCTGGAGTGGGACCTCCTACGAGCAGTACTTC	CAWSGTSYEQYF
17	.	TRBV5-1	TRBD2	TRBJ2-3	TGCGCCAGCATGGGACTAGCGGGGGGCGTTAGCACAGATACGCAGTATTTT	CASMGLAGGVSTDTQYF
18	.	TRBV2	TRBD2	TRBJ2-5	TGTGCCAGCCCCGGGTCGGGACTAGCGGGGAAATCCCAAGAGACCCAGTACTTC	CASPGSGLAGKSQETQYF
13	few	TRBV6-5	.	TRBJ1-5	TGTGCCAGCAGTCTCGACACGTTCCAGCCCCAGCATTTT	CASSLDTFQPQHF
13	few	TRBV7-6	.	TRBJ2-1	TGTGCCAGCAGCTTAGCGGTGGGGACTGAGCAGTTCTTC	CASSLAVGTEQFF
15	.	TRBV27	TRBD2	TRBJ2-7	TGTGCCAGCAGTCCACGGACTAGCGGGACCTACGAGCAGTACTTC	CASSPRTSGTYEQYF
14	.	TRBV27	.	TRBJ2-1	TGTGCCAGTATGCCAGGGACGGGTCGAAATGAGCAGTTCTTC	CASMPGTGRNEQFF
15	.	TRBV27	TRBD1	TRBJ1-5	TGTGCCAGCACAGAAGGACAGGGTAGAAATCAGCCCCAGCATTTT	CASTEGQGRNQPQHF
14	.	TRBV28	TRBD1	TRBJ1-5	TGTGCCAGCAGCTACCGACAGGGAAGGCAGCCCCAGCATTTT	CASSYRQGRQPQHF
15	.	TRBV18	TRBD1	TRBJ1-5	TGTGCCAGCTCACCCGGGACAGGGGAAAATCAGCCCCAGCATTTT	CASSPGTGENQPQHF
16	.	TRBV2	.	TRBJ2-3	TGTGCCAGCAGTCGCCCTCAGGGATCTTACACAGATACGCAGTATTTT	CASSRPQGSYTDTQYF
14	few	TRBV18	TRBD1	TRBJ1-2	TGTGCCAGCTCACCGTCCGGACAGGGGAATGGCTACACCTTC	CASSPSGQGNGYTF
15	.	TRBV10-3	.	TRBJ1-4	TGTGCCATCAGTGAGTCAAGGACAGTTAATGAAAAACTGTTTTTT	CAISESRTVNEKLFF
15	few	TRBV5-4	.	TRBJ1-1	TGTGCCAGCAGCTTGGGACCAGAAGGGAGGACTGAAGCTTTCTTT	CASSLGPEGRTEAFF
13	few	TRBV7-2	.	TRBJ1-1	TGTGCCAGCAGCCCCCGGGAAGGCGGTGAAGCTTTCTTT	CASSPREGGEAFF